This T cell receptor beta chain was observed in a study of T-cell reconstitution after alpha-beta-depleted transplantation in children. Overall study results and limits: Hyperexpanded clones declined; after one year, newly produced T cells mostly supplied diversity.

As regards this clonotype: Its antigen is as yet unknown.

The germline V and J ends were trimmed by 1 base and 0 bases, with 22 bases remaining between them. Germline CDR1 reads LGHNA; CDR2 reads YNFKEQ. The CDR3 extends over 19 amino acids. As it was prepared, the TCRbeta library received unique molecular identifiers. TCRdb re-called the PCR reads with MiXCR, one entry per CDR3 protein. The sample lists some 310,000 distinct CDR3 sequences; approximately 20% were seen once. The clonotype originates from a male patient between 5 and 17 years old who had a stem cell transplant for acute lymphoblastic leukemia, so the T cells may come from the graft donor. The material was PBMCs, mostly from graft donor cells, obtained 180 days after TCRalphabeta/CD19-depleted stem cell transplant. V gene TRBV4-2 combines with J gene TRBJ2-7; D ambiguous. The CDR3 here is CASSQAVVKETLSSYEQYF. The CDR3 bases are TGTGCCAGCAGCCAAGCAGTAGTCAAGGAGACTCTTAGCTCCTACGAGCAGTACTTC.